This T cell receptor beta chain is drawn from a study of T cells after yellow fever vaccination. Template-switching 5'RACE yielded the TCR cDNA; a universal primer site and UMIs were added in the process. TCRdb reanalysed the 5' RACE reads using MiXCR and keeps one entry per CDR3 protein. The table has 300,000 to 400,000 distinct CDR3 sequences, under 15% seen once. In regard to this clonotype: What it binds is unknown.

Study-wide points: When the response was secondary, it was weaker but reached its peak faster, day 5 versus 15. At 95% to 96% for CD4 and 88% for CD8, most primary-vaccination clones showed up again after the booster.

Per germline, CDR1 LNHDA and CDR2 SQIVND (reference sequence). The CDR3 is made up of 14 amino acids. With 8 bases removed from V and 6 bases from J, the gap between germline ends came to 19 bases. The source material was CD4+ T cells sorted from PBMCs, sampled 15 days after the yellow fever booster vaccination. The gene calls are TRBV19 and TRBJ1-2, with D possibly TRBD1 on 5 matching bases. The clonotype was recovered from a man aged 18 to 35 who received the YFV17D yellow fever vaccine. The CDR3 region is CASRQGGLAHGYTF. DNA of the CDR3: TGTGCCAGTCGGCAGGGCGGGCTCGCCCATGGCTACACCTTC.